This T cell receptor beta chain comes out of a study of CD8 T cells in ankylosing spondylitis. Study-wide points: Ankylosing spondylitis blood appeared to be characterized by a TCR beta motif of 8 or 9 highly homologous variants. Disease-linked clones reportedly concentrated significantly in matched ankylosing spondylitis synovial fluid.

V was shortened by 4 bases and J by 3 bases, with 7 bases between the two germline ends. The CDR3 extends over 12 amino acids. Germline lookup yields CDR1 SNHLY and CDR2 FYNNEI. As concerns this clonotype: Its antigen remains unknown.

Quantitative 5'-RACE with molecular barcodes produced the TCR beta libraries. TCRdb processed the 5' RACE reads anew with MiXCR; each CDR3 protein has one entry. The data contain about 140,000 distinct CDR3 sequences, 9.5% to 12% of them singletons. Sequenced material: blood, either unsorted or a sorted T cell fraction (not recorded which). The chain joins TRBV2 to TRBJ2-7; D unclear. This TCR was recovered from a female donor with ankylosing spondylitis or in good health (not recorded which). The CDR3 region is CASSGTSYEQYF. The CDR3, as DNA: TGTGCCAGCAGTGGAACCAGCTACGAGCAGTACTTC.